This T cell receptor (beta chain) was identified in a study of blood T cells in healthy people across ages (dated by TCRdb to between 2015 and 2016). In terms of the full investigation: In model experiments, template switching captured roughly one uniquely barcoded TCR beta cDNA molecule for every two T cells. Age-related changes in TCR beta repertoire diversity were measured in the study by deep sequencing normalized with unique cDNA molecular identifiers. The donors were divided into four age groups: young (average about 15 years), middle-aged (about 41), aged (around 67) and long-lived (82). Donors of different ages were randomly distributed across sequencing lanes to avoid experimental bias. Using the same blood draw, the study looked at two additional independent replicas of 1 million unique cDNA reads for two donors, one aged 18 to 30 and the other aged 80 or older.

The donors were roughly 39 Caucasian individuals from Russia, aged roughly 6 to 100 years, who were systemically healthy. Approximately 9 milliliters of peripheral blood were collected from each donor into EDTA-treated Vacutainer tubes. Ficoll-Paque density-gradient centrifugation was used to isolate PBMCs, with at least 6.5 million per sample. Trizol reagent was used to extract total RNA from the PBMCs, yielding at least 6 micrograms per sample. For every donor, flow cytometry on a PBMC aliquot measured the percentage of naive CD45RAhigh/CD27high T cells. General findings and caveats noted by the study authors: Compared with the aged group, more naive CD4+ T cells, fewer expanded clones and increased TCR diversity were shown by the long-lived group, suggesting age selection. The percentage of naive T cells measured by flow cytometry correlated strongly with observed TCR beta diversity. Observed TCR beta diversity per million T cells fell roughly linearly with age, and a significant reduction was already apparent by age approximately 40. The CMV infection status of donors was not known, potentially confounding age-related changes in expanded clonotypes. Because profiling used bulk unsorted PBMCs, naive and antigen-experienced compartments could not be compared conclusively. Estimates of total diversity based on one million sequenced T cells were regarded as lower bounds and as underestimates.

This clonotype was seen at least ten times. Its antigen is currently not known. Base quality data are lacking; no much larger clone is found one base away. The CDR3 goes from the cysteine to the phenylalanine over 12 residues. The CDR3 DNA has 36 bases and is translated from base 1. CDR1 and CDR2 are drawn from the germline V gene: ENHRY, SYGVKD. V and J lose 10 bases and 10 bases, and a span of 14 bases separates them. Library method: 5' RACE. Instrument on record: Illumina HiSeq 2500. A second PCR of about 7 to 12 cycles was run with a J-beta primer mix and a sample-barcoded 5' primer. A template-switch 5' adaptor carrying 12 random nucleotides introduced a unique molecular identifier onto each TCR beta cDNA molecule. At least 2.5 million CDR3-containing paired-end reads were obtained from each sample. The Mint cDNA synthesis kit, primed by a TRBC-specific oligonucleotide, was used to synthesize first-strand cDNA from all RNA. Following uracil-DNA glycosylase treatment, a first 18-cycle PCR with universal primers M1SS and BC2_uni_R was performed on all cDNA. Per the source publication's procedure: Normalization of each sample was performed by random selection of 1 million high-quality reads, each carrying a distinct molecular identifier. Instead of being binned into consensus sequences, reads that shared molecular identifiers were thrown out. CDR3 identification, clonotype clustering and error correction used MiTCR with a Q25 quality threshold and the strictest error-elimination algorithm. A nonparametric unseen species model with Euler transformation was used to estimate lower-bound total TCR beta diversity. TCRdb handled the public reads itself, with Q25 trimming in fastp and clone calling in MiXCR, and kept productive beta chains. Every distinct CDR3 protein forms one entry, paired with its most common genes and DNA. The V and J calls were not made by the authors but by TCRdb's processing. This sample comprises about 1.7 million distinct CDR3 sequences, 28% of them detected only once. More than 6% of the sample comes from the top ten.

This chain is built from TRBV10-3 and TRBJ1-6; the D gene cannot be resolved reliably. This TCR was recovered from a woman aged 25 to 45 in good health. Sequencing was performed on blood. Here is the DNA: TGTGCCACCACCGCCGGGCAGTCACCCCTCCACTTT. This yields the protein CATTAGQSPLHF.